This T cell receptor beta chain was retrieved from a study of vaccination effects on CD4 cells after COVID-19. With respect to this clone: Antigen specificity is unknown.

Clones were sequenced by immunoSEQ multiplex PCR, and TCRdb holds only the in-frame ones, with some missing. In the table there are roughly 54,000 clones, around 76% of which are singletons. ViraFEST expansion of antigen-specific CD4+ T cells with viral peptide pools preceded sequencing. When roughly eleven days of culture had elapsed, CD4+ T cells were isolated. This person caught SARS-CoV-2 sometime from March to December 2020, and PCR testing confirmed the infection. Cultures of 2 million or so PBMC per well contained approximately 10 IU/ml IL-2 plus 10 ug/ml peptides. Stimulation with an HIV-1 Nef peptide pool defined the negative control culture. The source of this sequence is a human donor who had a prior SARS-CoV-2 infection. The sequenced sample was CD4+ T cells from PBMCs cultured with HIV peptides, obtained before COVID-19 vaccination. Subset described: HIV-1 Nef peptide pool negative control/reference culture.

The CDR3: CASSWGQGSSYEQYF. Here the CDR3 DNA reads TGTGCCAGCAGCTGGGGACAGGGAAGCTCCTACGAGCAGTACTTC. The chain has TRBV7-8 and TRBJ2-7, with 9 bases fitting TRBD1. Germline V gene sequence: CDR1 SGHVS, CDR2 FQNEAQ. V shed 4 bases and J 0 bases; nucleotides not matched to a gene: 4. CDR3 length: 15 amino acids.